Here is one T cell receptor (beta chain) with its context. Its antigen is currently unknown. This sample stems from a study of monozygotic twins with inflammatory bowel disease. Making cDNA involved eight separate reactions per sample. TCRdb reprocessed the 5' RACE reads and reports one entry per CDR3 protein, with no DNA. Here the sample table reports roughly 160,000 distinct CDR3 sequences. The study, taken as a whole, reports: Repertoire similarity matched across concordant and discordant twins, perhaps owing to limited power.

The CDR3 contains 13 residues. Germline loops: CDR1 MNHNY, CDR2 SVGAGI (reference sequence). The sequenced sample consisted of blood. This clonotype originated in a human donor with ulcerative colitis or Crohn's disease, or a healthy co-twin of an affected twin (not recorded which). The chain employs TRBV6-6 and TRBJ2-2; the D call of TRBD1 rests on TCRdb alone, since no DNA is present to check it. The CDR3: CASNPGAGGELFF.